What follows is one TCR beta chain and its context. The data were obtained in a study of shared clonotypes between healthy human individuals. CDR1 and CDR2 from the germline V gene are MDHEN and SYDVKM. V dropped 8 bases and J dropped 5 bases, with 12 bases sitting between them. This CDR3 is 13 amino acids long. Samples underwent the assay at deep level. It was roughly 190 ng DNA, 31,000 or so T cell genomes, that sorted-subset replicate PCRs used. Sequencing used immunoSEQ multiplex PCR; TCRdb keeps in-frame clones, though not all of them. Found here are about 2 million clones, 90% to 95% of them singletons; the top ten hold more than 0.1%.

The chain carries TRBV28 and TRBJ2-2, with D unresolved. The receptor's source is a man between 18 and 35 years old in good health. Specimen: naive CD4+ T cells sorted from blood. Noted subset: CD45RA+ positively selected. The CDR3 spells CASSNLKTGELFF. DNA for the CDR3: TGTGCCAGCTCGAACTTGAAAACCGGGGAGCTGTTTTTT.